The 30 T cell receptor beta chains below all came from one sample that was sequenced in a study of cytomegalovirus exposure and HLA in healthy donors. 13 Jbeta primers and 60 Vbeta primers were used for the PCR. Libraries were prepared by immunoSEQ multiplex PCR; TCRdb keeps only in-frame clonotypes and omits some of them. The sample shows 100,000 to 150,000 clones, over 8.5% of them seen only once. The specimen was PBMCs. The receptors were gathered from a woman in her thirties or forties in good health and CMV-seropositive.

This rearrangement joins TRBV10-1 to TRBJ2-1; 7 bases are shared with TRBD1. V lost 7 bases and J lost 4; bases outside the gene matches: 19. CDR1 and CDR2 from the germline V gene are WNHNN and SYGVQD (reference sequence). The CDR3 has 18 residues. CDR3 in DNA: TGCGCCAGCAACTCGATTCGGAAGACAGGGCCGGGATACAATGAGCAGTTCTTC. Translation: CASNSIRKTGPGYNEQFF.

This clone was found a few times. The rearrangement uses TRBV6-5 and TRBJ1-6; 7 bases are a match to TRBD1. V lost 5 bases and J lost 9; bases outside the gene matches: 7. Germline values: CDR1 MNHEY, CDR2 SVGAGI. The CDR3 is 14 amino acids. The CDR3 bases are TGTGCCAGCAGTACGGTAGGGGGCCGTTCACCCCTCCACTTT. It yields the protein CASSTVGGRSPLHF.

This chain joins TRBV11-2 and TRBJ1-4; D is undetermined. CDR1 and CDR2 (germline): SGHAT, FQNNGV. CDR3 length: 14 residues. Trimming removed 8 bases at V and 7 bases at J, with 17 bases between. This CDR3 reads CASAPISSGEKLFF. CDR3 nucleotide sequence: TGTGCCAGCGCCCCGATCTCCTCGGGTGAAAAACTGTTTTTT.

There are a few counts of this clone. The chain couples TRBV7-3 to TRBJ2-5, with 7 bases matching TRBD1. V dropped 0 bases and J dropped 4; count of bases not matched to a gene: 5. Germline loops: CDR1 SGHTA, CDR2 FQGTGA. CDR3 length equals 15 residues. The CDR3 is CASSLTGGMGETQYF. In nucleotides, the CDR3 is TGTGCCAGCAGCTTAACAGGGGGCATGGGAGAGACCCAGTACTTC.

The chain links TRBV19 to TRBJ1-2; TRBD1 matches at 8 bases. Per the germline V gene, CDR1 is LNHDA and CDR2 is SQIVND (reference sequence). Losses at the gene ends were 3 bases for V and 2 bases for J; bases not matched to a gene: 8. This CDR3 is built from 16 residues. CDR3 residues: CASSIRQGARNYGYTF. CDR3 coding DNA: TGTGCCAGTAGTATTCGGCAGGGGGCGCGAAACTATGGCTACACCTTC.

This clone was seen a few times. The chain carries TRBV6-5 and TRBJ2-2; possibly TRBD1 for D (6 bases). The V and J ends lost 1 base and 0 bases respectively, with 9 bases between them. Germline V gene lookup returns CDR1 MNHEY and CDR2 SVGAGI. The CDR3 is made up of 16 amino acids. This CDR3 reads CASSYWGRSNTGELFF. CDR3 DNA: TGTGCCAGCAGTTACTGGGGGCGGTCGAACACCGGGGAGCTGTTTTTT.

V and J are TRBV10-2 and TRBJ1-4; D uncertain. This CDR3 spans 16 amino acids. Germline V CDR1 and CDR2: WSHSY, SAAADI. V lost 2 bases and J lost 2, with 12 bases in between. This CDR3 is CASSEGRGFTNEKLFF. CDR3 sequence (DNA): TGCGCCAGCAGTGAGGGGCGAGGGTTTACTAATGAAAAACTGTTTTTT.

J is TRBJ2-7 and V is TRBV7-8; the D gene is possibly TRBD1 (6 bases). The germline V gene has CDR1 SGHVS and CDR2 FQNEAQ. V gave up 1 base and J gave up 5 bases, with 9 bases separating them. The CDR3 spans 13 residues. The CDR3 sequence is CASSLVGHDEQYF. The CDR3 DNA is TGTGCCAGCAGCTTAGTGGGACATGACGAGCAGTACTTC.

The CDR3 DNA is TGTGCCAGCAGTTACTCGAGCCGCACGTCGTACAATGAGCAGTTCTTC. This gives the protein CASSYSSRTSYNEQFF. This chain uses TRBV6-5 with TRBJ2-1; D gene ambiguous. From germline, CDR1 is MNHEY and CDR2 SVGAGI. The CDR3 totals 16 residues. The V end lost 0 bases, the J end lost 4 bases, and 13 bases lay between the germline ends.

This clone was picked up a small number of times. The same CDR3 arises from other DNA sequences in this sample as well. This chain links TRBV10-3 with TRBJ1-2; TRBD1 aligns across 9 bases. The CDR3 is made up of 14 amino acids. V shed 7 bases, J shed 6 bases, and the junction held 9 bases outside the gene matches. CDR1 and CDR2 (germline): ENHRY, SYGVKD. The CDR3 nucleotides read TGTGCCATCACCCCAGGGACAGGGAGCCATGGCTACACCTTC. Translation: CAITPGTGSHGYTF.

The table lists this clone with a few counts. The CDR3 protein is CASSLMTGGPPSTDTQYF. CDR3 DNA sequence: TGCGCCAGCAGCTTGATGACAGGGGGACCGCCCAGCACAGATACGCAGTATTTT. This chain uses TRBV5-1 with TRBJ2-3; 9 bases fit TRBD1. There are 18 residues in the CDR3. After removal of 1 base from V and 0 bases from J, the junction contained 9 bases not matched to a gene. The germline V gene has CDR1 SGHRS and CDR2 YFSETQ.

This clone occurred a few times. The rearrangement uses TRBV29-1 and TRBJ1-2, with TRBD1 matching over 9 bases. Germline values: CDR1 SQVTM, CDR2 ANQGSEA. The CDR3 length is 11 residues. The ends lost 8 bases at V and 5 bases at J; junction bases unmatched: 3. CDR3 DNA: TGCAGCATAGGGACAGGGTATGGCTACACCTTC. Protein: CSIGTGYGYTF. The full variable domain, completed using reference TRBV29-1 and TRBJ1-2, is SAVISQKPSRDICQRGTSLTIQCQVDSQVTMMFWYRQQPGQSLTLIATANQGSEATYESGFVIDKFPISRPNLTFSTLTVSNMSPEDSSIYLCSIGTGYGYTFGSGTRLTVV.

The J gene is TRBJ1-1, the V gene TRBV29-1; 11 bases are shared with TRBD1. Unmatched junction bases numbered 6, after V lost 5 bases and J lost 4 bases. In germline, CDR1 is SQVTM, CDR2 ANQGSEA. The CDR3 extends over 14 amino acids. CDR3 DNA sequence: TGCAGCGTTACCCGAGGGACAGGGGGCACTGAAGCTTTCTTT. Its protein product is CSVTRGTGGTEAFF.

The chain employs TRBV5-6 and TRBJ2-5, with TRBD2 matching over 15 bases. J was trimmed by 5 bases and V by 4 bases; bases with no gene match: 12. Germline CDR1 is SGHDT and CDR2 is YYEEEE. This CDR3 is 18 amino acids long. The CDR3 loop reads CASSRTSGGAGIEETQYF. The CDR3 nucleotides read TGTGCCAGCAGCCGGACTAGCGGGGGGGCCGGCATTGAGGAGACCCAGTACTTC. The variable domain in full, with the rest retrieved from reference TRBV5-6 and TRBJ2-5, is DAGVTQSPTHLIKTRGQQVTLRCSPKSGHDTVSWYQQALGQGPQFIFQYYEEEERQRGNFPDRFSGHQFPNYSSELNVNALLLGDSALYLCASSRTSGGAGIEETQYFGPGTRLLVL.

This clone was seen a few times. The V gene is TRBV9, the J gene TRBJ2-7; 7 bases fit TRBD2. Germline trimming cut 0 bases from V and 6 bases from J; bases unmatched to any gene: 9. Germline V lookup: CDR1 SGDLS, CDR2 YYNGEE. This CDR3 region has 15 residues. CDR3 residues: CASSVADGGFSEQYF. The CDR3 nucleotides are TGTGCCAGCAGCGTAGCCGACGGGGGGTTCTCCGAGCAGTACTTC. The complete variable domain, with remaining parts taken from reference TRBV9 and TRBJ2-7, reads DSGVTQTPKHLITATGQRVTLRCSPRSGDLSVYWYQQSLDQGLQFLIQYYNGEERAKGNILERFSAQQFPDLHSELNLSSLELGDSALYFCASSVADGGFSEQYFGPGTRLTVT.

The V call is TRBV30, the J call TRBJ1-2; a weak D match, TRBD1 (5 bases). This CDR3 is 12 amino acids long. Trimming removed 0 bases from V and 7 bases from J, with 9 bases in between. Germline assignment: CDR1 GTSNPN and CDR2 SVGIG (reference sequence). Here the CDR3 DNA reads TGTGCCTGGAGTGTGGGCGGGGCTGGCTACACCTTC. Its protein product is CAWSVGGAGYTF.

A few counts support this clone. V is TRBV29-1 and J is TRBJ1-1, with TRBD1 identical over 9 bases. V lost 3 bases to trimming and J lost 1 base; unmatched junction nucleotides: 9. The CDR3 sequence is 16 residues long. The germline CDR1 and CDR2 sequences are SQVTM and ANQGSEA. CDR3 DNA: TGCAGCGTTGAGGGGGGGACAGGGACGAGGAACACTGAAGCTTTCTTT. It translates to CSVEGGTGTRNTEAFF.

The chain uses TRBV18 and TRBJ2-3; D unresolved. The CDR3 has 14 amino acids. Germline lookup yields CDR1 KGHSH and CDR2 LQKENI. V lost 3 bases to trimming and J lost 0 bases, with 7 bases between them. The CDR3 bases are TGTGCCAGCTCACCTTTTAGCAGCACAGATACGCAGTATTTT. This translates into CASSPFSSTDTQYF.

This clone was picked up a small number of times. The J gene is TRBJ1-3, the V gene TRBV5-1, with D hard to call. From germline, CDR1 is SGHRS and CDR2 YFSETQ. CDR3 length: 15 amino acids. V lost 0 bases to trimming and J lost 0 bases, with 7 bases between them. CDR3 bases: TGCGCCAGCAGCTTGGCAGGCGACTCTGGAAACACCATATATTTT. It yields the protein CASSLAGDSGNTIYF.

This clone was seen a handful of times. The V call is TRBV28, the J call TRBJ1-1; 10 bases are shared with TRBD1. The trim removed 6 bases at V and 5 bases at J, leaving 9 bases unmatched. CDR3 size: 15 residues. Looked up from germline, CDR1 is MDHEN and CDR2 is SYDVKM. DNA for the CDR3: TGTGCCAGCAGACCCCCGGGACAGGGGAGGACTGAAGCTTTCTTT. Translated: CASRPPGQGRTEAFF.

This clone came up a few times. The chain recombines TRBV5-1 with TRBJ2-7, with TRBD1 identical over 8 bases. Germline trimming cut 0 bases from V and 1 base from J; bases unmatched to any gene: 3. From germline, CDR1 is SGHRS and CDR2 YFSETQ. The CDR3 length is 15 residues. The CDR3 spells CASSLGQGASYEQYF. The CDR3 coding sequence is TGCGCCAGCAGCTTGGGCCAGGGGGCATCCTACGAGCAGTACTTC.

This chain links TRBV5-1 with TRBJ2-1; 7 bases are a match to TRBD1. The germline V gene encodes CDR1 SGHRS and CDR2 YFSETQ. Losses at the gene ends were 4 bases for V and 3 bases for J; bases not matched to a gene: 10. The CDR3 sequence is 16 residues long. As DNA, the CDR3 is TGCGCCAGCAGCCCTTCCAGACAGGGAAACTACAATGAGCAGTTCTTC. Its translation: CASSPSRQGNYNEQFF.

V and J are TRBV6-1 and TRBJ1-1; D is unclear. Trimming stripped 4 bases from V and 3 bases from J, with 9 bases between. This CDR3 is built from 13 residues. Germline V gives CDR1 MNHNS, CDR2 SASEGT. DNA of the CDR3: TGTGCCAGCAGTGGACTCTCTGACACTGAAGCTTTCTTT. As protein: CASSGLSDTEAFF.

V usage is TRBV27 and J usage is TRBJ2-7; D perhaps matches TRBD1 (5 bases). V lost 0 bases to trimming and J lost 6 bases, with 6 bases between them. The CDR3 covers 12 residues. From germline, CDR1 is MNHEY and CDR2 SMNVEV (reference sequence). The CDR3 loop is CASSLSTGEQYF. CDR3 sequence (DNA): TGTGCCAGCAGTTTATCCACAGGCGAGCAGTACTTC.

This clone has only a few counts. The V call is TRBV5-1, the J call TRBJ1-6; D is ambiguous. This CDR3 contains 14 residues. Looked up from germline, CDR1 is SGHRS and CDR2 is YFSETQ. Trimming shortened V by 0 bases and J by 10 bases, and 11 bases separated the two germline ends. CDR3 sequence (DNA): TGCGCCAGCAGCTTGGGGGAGGAAGGGTCACCCCTCCACTTT. Amino acid sequence: CASSLGEEGSPLHF.

CDR3 protein: CASSSGQGPWGYTF. CDR3 bases: TGTGCCAGCAGCTCTGGACAGGGTCCTTGGGGCTACACCTTC. The V call is TRBV7-2, the J call TRBJ1-2; 8 bases match TRBD1. Germline CDR1 reads SGHTA; CDR2 reads FQGNSA. The length of the CDR3 is 14 residues. With 4 bases clipped from V and 8 bases from J, the junction kept 9 bases outside the gene matches.

The chain uses TRBV30 and TRBJ2-4, with a tentative D call TRBD2 (5 bases). Germline lookup yields CDR1 GTSNPN and CDR2 SVGIG (reference sequence). The CDR3 covers 13 residues. Trimming removed 4 bases at V and 10 bases at J, with 17 bases between. The CDR3 DNA reads as TGTGCCTGGAACCTGGGCGGTCCGGGGATTCAGTACTTC. Translating it yields CAWNLGGPGIQYF.

Only a few counts were recorded for this clone. The chain couples TRBV2 to TRBJ1-6; D is possibly TRBD1 (5 bases). CDR1 is SNHLY and CDR2 is FYNNEI in the germline V gene. V was clipped by 5 bases and J by 4 bases, with 15 bases between them. This CDR3 is 16 amino acids long. CDR3 DNA: TGTGCCAGCAGTCCAGACAGAAGCAGATATAATTCACCCCTCCACTTT. This sequence encodes CASSPDRSRYNSPLHF.

The chain combines TRBV7-9 with TRBJ1-2; 9 bases fit TRBD1. Per germline, CDR1 SEHNR and CDR2 FQNEAQ (reference sequence). This CDR3 has 14 residues. V gave up 5 bases and J gave up 6 bases; unmatched junction bases: 7. The CDR3 spells CASSPLGTGNGYTF. The CDR3 nucleotides are TGTGCCAGCAGCCCCCTCGGGACAGGGAATGGCTACACCTTC.

J is TRBJ1-1 and V is TRBV5-1; 7 nucleotides match TRBD1. The CDR3 runs to 13 residues. V trimming: 0 bases; J trimming: 9 bases; junction bases outside the gene matches: 5. Germline assignment: CDR1 SGHRS and CDR2 YFSETQ. The CDR3 is CASSLAKGAQAFF. DNA for the CDR3: TGCGCCAGCAGCTTGGCCAAGGGGGCCCAAGCTTTCTTT.